This TCR beta chain was captured by sequencing in a study of cytomegalovirus exposure and HLA in healthy donors. Looking at the study overall: The study's early data release held 80 million to 95 million unique TCRs from HLA-typed donors.

To note about this clone: The antigen is not known.

Study outcomes and limitations: Reported performance of the classifier showed diagnosis of cytomegalovirus status with high specificity and sensitivity.

PCR amplification relied on 60 Vbeta primers (plus 13 Jbeta primers). The protocol was immunoSEQ multiplex PCR, while the TCRdb copy is restricted to in-frame clones and leaves out a portion. The sample comprises about 93,000 clones, around 78% of which are singletons, and around 0.63% rests with the top ten. The receptor was derived from a young man in good health and CMV-seronegative. Sequencing input: PBMCs.

The DNA of the CDR3 is TGTGCCAGCAGCTTAGCGACAGGGGTCGGTTCACCCCTCCACTTT. It yields the protein CASSLATGVGSPLHF. The chain has TRBV7-2 and TRBJ1-6, with 8 bases aligning to TRBD1. The CDR3 has 15 amino acids. V lost 0 bases and J lost 9; bases outside the gene matches: 4. Germline V gives CDR1 SGHTA, CDR2 FQGNSA.